The next 27 T cell receptor beta chains were all read from a single sample in a study of blood T cell repertoires in COVID-19. TCRdb keeps only in-frame clones here, not all; method: immunoSEQ multiplex PCR. Here the sample spans approximately 180,000 clones, around four fifths being singletons. The sample comprised peripheral blood. The receptor source for this set is a middle-aged woman with COVID-19, enrolled during active disease.

The CDR3 spells CASSRWGQNSNQPQHF. In nucleotides, the CDR3 is TGTGCCAGCAGTAGATGGGGACAGAATAGCAATCAGCCCCAGCATTTT. V and J are TRBV28 and TRBJ1-5, with 7 nucleotides matching TRBD1. The V segment lost 5 bases and the J segment 0 bases; nucleotides outside the gene matches: 7. The germline V gene has CDR1 MDHEN and CDR2 SYDVKM. The length of the CDR3 is 16 residues.

This clone was detected ten times or more. The rearrangement joins TRBV12-3 or TRBV12-4 to TRBJ2-1, with D possibly TRBD2 on 6 matching bases. The CDR3 covers 12 residues. V lost 6 bases and J lost 9, with 12 bases in between. CDR3 nucleotide sequence: TGTGCCAGCAGACGACTAGAACTTGAGCAGTTCTTC. Its protein product is CASRRLELEQFF.

The chain uses TRBV18 and TRBJ1-2; D perhaps matches TRBD1 (5 bases). The length of the CDR3 is 15 residues. From germline, CDR1 is KGHSH and CDR2 LQKENI. Trimming removed 1 base from V and 7 bases from J, with 16 bases in between. The CDR3 bases are TGTGCCAGCTCACCACAGGGAAGTGATGGGGCTGGCTACACCTTC. Translation gives CASSPQGSDGAGYTF.

The chain links TRBV9 to TRBJ2-7; 7 nucleotides line up with TRBD2. The CDR3 contains 16 residues. Germline lookup yields CDR1 SGDLS and CDR2 YYNGEE. Trimming took 4 bases from V and 2 from J; bases not matched to a gene: 12. Here the CDR3 reads CASSPSLAAMTYEQYF. For the CDR3, the DNA is TGTGCCAGCAGCCCGAGCCTAGCGGCGATGACCTACGAGCAGTACTTC.

The chain carries TRBV7-9 and TRBJ2-1; 10 bases match TRBD2. Germline CDR1 is SEHNR and CDR2 is FQNEAQ (reference sequence). The junction had 16 bases not matched to a gene; V was cut back by 6 bases and J by 5 bases. CDR3 length: 18 residues. CDR3 region: CASRSTGLSLAGDNEQFF. Written as DNA, the CDR3 is TGTGCCAGCAGATCCACAGGGTTATCGCTAGCGGGGGACAATGAGCAGTTCTTC.

The rearrangement uses TRBV18 and TRBJ1-6, with 8 bases lining up with TRBD1. Unmatched junction bases numbered 6, after V lost 1 base and J lost 10 bases. CDR3 length: 15 residues. Germline CDR1 KGHSH, CDR2 LQKENI. As DNA, the CDR3 is TGTGCCAGCTCACCACAGACAGGGGTGGACTCACCCCTCCACTTT. As protein: CASSPQTGVDSPLHF.

CDR3 amino acids: CASSLAGGGEGEQFF. The CDR3 DNA is TGTGCCAGCAGCCTAGCGGGGGGGGGCGAAGGTGAGCAGTTCTTC. V is TRBV3-1 (or the pseudogene TRBV3-2) and J is TRBJ2-1; TRBD2 aligns across 11 bases. The CDR3 runs to 15 residues. Trimming at V came to 4 bases and at J to 9 bases, leaving 8 bases not matched to a gene. Germline-derived CDR1 and CDR2 are LGHDT and YNNKEL (reference sequence).

The CDR3 DNA reads as TGTGCCAGCAGCCAAGCGGTTTACAGGGAAGCTTTCTTT. It specifies CASSQAVYREAFF. The chain employs TRBV3-1 (or the pseudogene TRBV3-2) and TRBJ1-1; D might be TRBD1 (5 bases). CDR3 size: 13 residues. Germline CDR1 reads LGHDT; CDR2 reads YNNKEL (reference sequence). The germline V and J ends were trimmed by 1 base and 8 bases, with 11 bases remaining between them.

The chain carries TRBV29-1 and TRBJ2-5; 7 bases are a match to TRBD2. V lost 7 bases and J lost 4; bases outside the gene matches: 9. In germline, CDR1 is SQVTM, CDR2 ANQGSEA. CDR3 length equals 13 residues. CDR3 residues: CSGTGTTVETQYF. In DNA, the CDR3 is TGCAGCGGAACCGGGACTACCGTAGAGACCCAGTACTTC.

The chain is built from TRBV4-1 and TRBJ1-6, with D possibly being TRBD1 (6 bases). Trimming left V 1 base short and J 5 bases short, with 12 bases between. This CDR3 comprises 16 residues. From germline, CDR1 is MGHRA and CDR2 YSYEKL. This CDR3 is CASSQGRDTNNSPLHF. CDR3 sequence (DNA): TGCGCCAGCAGCCAAGGTCGGGACACAAATAATTCACCCCTCCACTTT.

The chain combines TRBV15 with TRBJ2-2; perhaps TRBD2 as D (6 bases). The germline V gene encodes CDR1 LNHNV and CDR2 YYDKDF (reference sequence). The CDR3 totals 17 residues. The V end was cut by 0 bases, the J end by 7 bases, with 18 bases between. The CDR3 DNA reads as TGTGCCACCAGCAGAGATAGAGCGAGCGGGTACGACGGGGAGCTGTTTTTT. This codes for CATSRDRASGYDGELFF. Full variable domain (rest looked up from reference TRBV15 and TRBJ2-2): DAMVIQNPRYQVTQFGKPVTLSCSQTLNHNVMYWYQQKSSQAPKLLFHYYDKDFNNEADTPDNFQSRRPNTSFCFLDIRSPGLGDTAMYLCATSRDRASGYDGELFFGEGSRLTVL.

The rearrangement links TRBV18 to TRBJ1-1, with TRBD1 matching 8 bases. The CDR3 covers 15 residues. V shed 5 bases, J shed 1 base, and the junction held 6 bases outside the gene matches. CDR1 is KGHSH, CDR2 LQKENI, per germline. The CDR3 reads CASSNGQGSNTEAFF. As DNA, the CDR3 is TGTGCCAGCTCAAACGGACAGGGTTCGAACACTGAAGCTTTCTTT.

The rearrangement uses TRBV4-1 and TRBJ2-7; perhaps TRBD1 as D (6 bases). This CDR3 is 15 amino acids long. The V gene lost 4 bases and the J gene lost 0 bases, with 13 bases spanning the gap. Germline lookup yields CDR1 MGHRA and CDR2 YSYEKL. The CDR3 coding sequence is TGCGCCAGCAGCCGTGGACAGTCTAACTCCTACGAGCAGTACTTC. As protein: CASSRGQSNSYEQYF.

This chain links TRBV5-4 with TRBJ1-1, with 7 positions matching TRBD1. The CDR3 consists of 15 residues. The V and J ends lost 4 bases and 8 bases, in that order; junction bases with no gene match: 14. The germline V gene encodes CDR1 SGHNT and CDR2 YYREEE (reference sequence). As DNA, the CDR3 is TGTGCCAGCAGCATTGCGGGGGGACAGATCCCCGAAGCTTTCTTT. Amino acid sequence: CASSIAGGQIPEAFF. The complete variable domain, with remaining parts taken from reference TRBV5-4 and TRBJ1-1, reads ETGVTQSPTHLIKTRGQQVTLRCSSQSGHNTVSWYQQALGQGPQFIFQYYREEENGRGNFPPRFSGLQFPNYSSELNVNALELDDSALYLCASSIAGGQIPEAFFGQGTRLTVV.

The rearrangement uses TRBV29-1 and TRBJ2-2; TRBD1 matches 9 bases. Germline CDR1 is SQVTM and CDR2 is ANQGSEA. The V segment lost 7 bases and the J segment 6 bases; nucleotides outside the gene matches: 9. The CDR3 totals 14 residues. CDR3 residues: CSASTGGKAGELFF. Here the CDR3 DNA reads TGCAGCGCCTCGACAGGGGGGAAAGCCGGGGAGCTGTTTTTT.

The chain links TRBV28 to TRBJ2-4; no clear D. This CDR3 region has 13 residues. Germline loops: CDR1 MDHEN, CDR2 SYDVKM. V shed 3 bases and J shed 12 bases, with 15 bases lying between them. The CDR3: CASSFSPPITQYF. CDR3 nucleotides: TGTGCCAGCAGTTTTAGTCCCCCGATCACTCAGTACTTC.

The chain couples TRBV10-3 to TRBJ1-5, with TRBD1 identical over 8 bases. The CDR3 runs to 13 residues. With V trimmed by 10 bases and J by 6 bases, 8 bases remained unmatched. The germline V gene encodes CDR1 ENHRY and CDR2 SYGVKD. The CDR3 loop reads CATQTGQGQPQHF. CDR3 coding DNA: TGTGCCACCCAGACAGGACAGGGTCAGCCCCAGCATTTT.

The chain employs TRBV27 and TRBJ2-5; TRBD2 matches at 8 bases. Germline values: CDR1 MNHEY, CDR2 SMNVEV (reference sequence). Trimming cost V 6 bases and J 1 base; bases outside gene matches: 10. The CDR3 length is 16 residues. CDR3 nucleotide sequence: TGTGCCAGCAGGCCTTTGGTAGCGGGGTTCCAAGAGACCCAGTACTTC. This translates into CASRPLVAGFQETQYF.

V is TRBV6-5 and J is TRBJ1-1; possible D gene TRBD1, 6 bases. The CDR3 contains 15 residues. V lost 8 bases to trimming and J lost 1 base, with 17 bases between them. Germline assignment: CDR1 MNHEY and CDR2 SVGAGI. This chain's CDR3 is CASLPIDRQNTEAFF. CDR3 nucleotides: TGTGCCAGCCTACCGATAGACAGGCAGAACACTGAAGCTTTCTTT.

This clone was recorded once. The genes are TRBV3-1 (or the pseudogene TRBV3-2) and TRBJ1-1, with D possibly TRBD1 on 5 matching bases. Germline lookup yields CDR1 LGHDT and CDR2 YNNKEL (reference sequence). Trimming left V 6 bases short and J 5 bases short, with 16 bases between. The CDR3 sequence is 14 residues long. The chain's CDR3 is CASRGSGDWTEAFF. For the CDR3, the DNA is TGTGCCAGCAGGGGTTCGGGGGATTGGACTGAAGCTTTCTTT.

The chain carries TRBV4-1 and TRBJ1-1; 8 bases align to TRBD1. This CDR3 spans 16 amino acids. The V segment lost 5 bases and the J segment 0 bases; nucleotides outside the gene matches: 8. Germline CDR1 reads MGHRA; CDR2 reads YSYEKL. Written as DNA, the CDR3 is TGCGCCAGCAGCTTTGGACAGGGAACCATGAACACTGAAGCTTTCTTT. As protein: CASSFGQGTMNTEAFF.

The J gene is TRBJ1-4, the V gene TRBV11-1; D is perhaps TRBD1 (6 bases). Germline loops: CDR1 SGHAT, CDR2 FQDESV (reference sequence). The CDR3 sequence is 14 residues long. With 5 bases removed from V and 8 bases from J, the gap between germline ends came to 15 bases. Here the CDR3 DNA reads TGTGCCAGCAGCAGGAGAAGGGGGATGGAAAAACTGTTTTTT. It encodes CASSRRRGMEKLFF.

The chain uses TRBV19 and TRBJ1-1; D is perhaps TRBD1 (6 bases). The germline V and J ends were trimmed by 0 bases and 0 bases, with 23 bases remaining between them. Germline assignment: CDR1 LNHDA and CDR2 SQIVND (reference sequence). The CDR3 is 20 amino acids. The CDR3 nucleotides are TGTGCCAGTAGTATAGAACGCGGACAGAACCTATTACTGATGAACACTGAAGCTTTCTTT. Its translation is CASSIERGQNLLLMNTEAFF.

The J gene is TRBJ2-5, the V gene TRBV14; D remains unclear. Trimming took 6 bases from V and 1 from J, leaving 12 bases between them. The CDR3 has 14 amino acids. Looked up from germline, CDR1 is SGHDN and CDR2 is FVKESK. Here the CDR3 DNA reads TGTGCCAGCAGTGAAATTGGCGGCCAAGAGACCCAGTACTTC. This translates into CASSEIGGQETQYF.

This clone was observed a few times. V is TRBV19 and J is TRBJ1-1, with TRBD1 identical over 7 bases. Germline CDR1 reads LNHDA; CDR2 reads SQIVND (reference sequence). The CDR3 is 13 residues long. V shed 10 bases and J 5 bases; nucleotides not matched to a gene: 10. The CDR3 sequence is CATGEGARTEAFF. The CDR3 bases are TGTGCCACAGGAGAGGGGGCGAGGACTGAAGCTTTCTTT.

The chain employs TRBV5-8 and TRBJ2-7, with D perhaps TRBD1 (5 bases). The CDR3 totals 13 residues. CDR1 is SGHTS and CDR2 is YDEGEE in the germline V gene. V was shortened by 10 bases and J by 0 bases, with 14 bases between the two germline ends. Here the CDR3 DNA reads TGTGCCTACGCGCCCAGGGCCTCCTACGAGCAGTACTTC. It codes for CAYAPRASYEQYF.

This clone was observed a few times. V and J are TRBV7-9 and TRBJ2-3; TRBD2 matches at 8 bases. The CDR3 is 15 residues long. J was trimmed by 2 bases and V by 2 bases; bases with no gene match: 3. Germline V gene lookup returns CDR1 SEHNR and CDR2 FQNEAQ (reference sequence). CDR3 sequence reads: CASSLRRGVTDTQYF. In nucleotides, the CDR3 is TGTGCCAGCAGCTTAAGGCGGGGGGTCACAGATACGCAGTATTTT.